The source of this T cell receptor beta chain is a study of T cell repertoires in cytomegalovirus infection. Whole-study context: CMV infection and matching HLA type were both indicated by public TCR beta signatures. Overall study findings and caveats: Within the response measured ex vivo, HLA-C-restricted CMV-specific TCR beta clonotypes were dominant.

This clonotype appeared many times. Its antigen is currently unknown. TCRdb re-called the reads with MiXCR, one entry per CDR3 protein. The sample contains 350,000 to 500,000 distinct CDR3 sequences, about a third of which appear only once. V was cut by 5 bases and J by 1 base, with 12 bases left in between. This CDR3 has 15 amino acids. This receptor was taken from a human donor in good health (CMV status not recorded). Some clones in this sample may be carry-over from other donors' samples. The rearrangement joins TRBV12-3 or TRBV12-4 to TRBJ1-3; TRBD1 is a possible D gene (5 bases). The sequenced sample was PBMCs. The CDR3 protein is CASSPRTTSGNTIYF. For the CDR3, the DNA is TGTGCCAGCAGTCCCCGGACAACTTCTGGAAACACCATATATTTT.